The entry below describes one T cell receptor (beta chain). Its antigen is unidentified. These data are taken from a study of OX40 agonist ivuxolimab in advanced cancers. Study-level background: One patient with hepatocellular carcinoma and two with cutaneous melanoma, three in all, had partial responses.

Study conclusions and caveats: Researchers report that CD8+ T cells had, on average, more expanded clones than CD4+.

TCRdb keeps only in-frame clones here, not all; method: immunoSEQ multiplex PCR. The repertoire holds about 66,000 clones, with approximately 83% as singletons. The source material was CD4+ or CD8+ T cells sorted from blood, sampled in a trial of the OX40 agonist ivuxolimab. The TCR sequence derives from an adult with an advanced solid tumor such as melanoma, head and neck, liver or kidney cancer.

CDR3 loop: CASSRDSRNPGELFF. In nucleotides, the CDR3 is TGTGCCAGCAGCCGGGACAGCCGAAACCCCGGGGAGCTGTTTTTT. The rearrangement links TRBV5-4 to TRBJ2-2; 7 bases match TRBD1. The V segment lost 4 bases and the J segment 6 bases; nucleotides outside the gene matches: 9. This CDR3 contains 15 residues. Germline CDR1 reads SGHNT; CDR2 reads YYREEE (reference sequence).